Sequencing of this T cell receptor (beta chain) was carried out in a study of cytomegalovirus exposure and HLA in healthy donors. Study details: Membership in the Caucasian-associated ancestry cluster was found for 81% of a few hundred genotyped donors. Notes on the study in general: A later analysis linked a missense DCLRE1C variant to TCR beta V- and J-gene trimming. Rarity held for most TCR sequences, but there were some public TCRs that occurred in many donors.

Trimming took off 4 bases at V and 15 bases at J, with 16 bases between the two ends. This CDR3 has 12 residues. Germline V CDR1 and CDR2: MNHNY, SVGAGI (reference sequence). Primers for the PCR totalled 60 Vbeta and 13 Jbeta. The data were produced by immunoSEQ multiplex PCR, yet TCRdb's version contains in-frame clones alone and is incomplete. The data contain 150,000 to 200,000 clones, over 60% of them seen just once; the ten biggest clones take up 1.5%. This clone came up a few times. Its antigen is still unknown. Material: PBMCs. This clonotype was obtained from a girl aged 5-17 years in good health and CMV-seronegative. The chain carries TRBV6-6 and TRBJ2-4, with D possibly matching TRBD1 (5 bases). CDR3 DNA: TGTGCCAGCAGTTCCCAAGGGGTAGCCCCGTACTTC. It is translated as CASSSQGVAPYF.